This T cell receptor beta chain stems from a study of CD8 T cell repertoires and HIV-1 epitope variants. Generated by immunoSEQ multiplex PCR, the TCRdb table keeps only in-frame clones and is missing some. The sample includes a few thousand clones, roughly 66% of them seen just once. A note on this clone: Its antigen remains unknown.

The source of this sequence is a male donor with HIV. The sequenced material came from cultured CD8+ T cells derived from PBMCs.

The CDR3 nucleotides read TGTGCCAGCAGTCCCACAGGGTACCATCAGCCCCAGCATTTT. Translating it yields CASSPTGYHQPQHF. The V gene is TRBV28, the J gene TRBJ1-5; perhaps TRBD1 as D (6 bases). Trimming took off 5 bases at V and 5 bases at J, with 13 bases between the two ends. Germline-derived CDR1 and CDR2 are MDHEN and SYDVKM. This CDR3 has 14 residues.